These T cell receptor beta chains were read from a single sample in a study of T-cell reconstitution after alpha-beta-depleted transplantation in children. TCRdb reanalysed the PCR reads using MiXCR and keeps one entry per CDR3 protein. This sample has 200,000 to 250,000 distinct CDR3 sequences, with around 9.5% found just once. The sequencing used PBMCs from the stem cell graft donor, collected from the stem cell graft. The receptors were sampled from a human donor who donated a stem cell graft to a child with acute lymphoblastic leukemia. The CDR3 runs from the conserved cysteine through the conserved F or W. D genes are given only for firm matches. Where a row states a size, it is once, few, many or the class of an expanded clone; other rows omit it.

d_gene: .; j_gene: TRBJ1-2; v_gene: TRBV5-8; abundance: many; CDR3aa: CASSPNFGTVNYGYTF; CDR3nt: TGTGCCAGCAGCCCGAACTTCGGGACGGTCAACTATGGCTACACCTTC
d_gene: .; j_gene: TRBJ1-2; v_gene: TRBV7-9; abundance: .; CDR3aa: CASSPRTATYGYTF; CDR3nt: TGTGCCAGCAGCCCTCGGACTGCCACTTATGGCTACACCTTC
d_gene: .; j_gene: TRBJ1-3; v_gene: TRBV12-3/TRBV12-4; abundance: .; CDR3aa: CASSWSGGSGNTIYF; CDR3nt: TGTGCCAGCAGTTGGTCGGGGGGCTCTGGAAACACCATATATTTT
d_gene: TRBD1; j_gene: TRBJ2-7; v_gene: TRBV12-3/TRBV12-4; abundance: few; CDR3aa: CASSTSGGAAHEQYF; CDR3nt: TGTGCCAGCAGTACCTCAGGGGGCGCGGCCCACGAGCAGTACTTC
d_gene: .; j_gene: TRBJ1-1; v_gene: TRBV5-1; abundance: many; CDR3aa: CASSPEGQEAFF; CDR3nt: TGCGCCAGCAGCCCGGAAGGACAAGAAGCTTTCTTT
d_gene: .; j_gene: TRBJ1-1; v_gene: TRBV4-1; abundance: .; CDR3aa: CASSPGQFSPEAFF; CDR3nt: TGCGCCAGCAGCCCAGGTCAGTTTTCTCCCGAAGCTTTCTTT
d_gene: TRBD2; j_gene: TRBJ2-1; v_gene: TRBV3-1; abundance: few; CDR3aa: CASKTSGGADEQFF; CDR3nt: TGTGCCAGCAAGACTAGCGGGGGGGCCGATGAGCAGTTCTTC
d_gene: TRBD1; j_gene: TRBJ2-4; v_gene: TRBV20-1; abundance: many; CDR3aa: CSAEGQSQFDIQYF; CDR3nt: TGCAGTGCCGAGGGACAGTCCCAATTTGACATTCAGTACTTC
d_gene: TRBD2; j_gene: TRBJ2-3; v_gene: TRBV28; abundance: many; CDR3aa: CASSPWGGTDTQYF; CDR3nt: TGTGCCAGCAGTCCATGGGGGGGGACAGATACGCAGTATTTT
d_gene: .; j_gene: TRBJ1-2; v_gene: TRBV2; abundance: .; CDR3aa: CASSEPGAGGYTF; CDR3nt: TGTGCCAGCAGTGAACCCGGGGCTGGTGGCTACACCTTC
d_gene: TRBD1; j_gene: TRBJ2-2; v_gene: TRBV10-3; abundance: few; CDR3aa: CAIRRPPGQGSTGELFF; CDR3nt: TGTGCCATCAGGAGGCCTCCGGGACAGGGGTCTACCGGGGAGCTGTTTTTT
d_gene: TRBD2; j_gene: TRBJ2-2; v_gene: TRBV20-1; abundance: .; CDR3aa: CSARASGAVSGELFF; CDR3nt: TGCAGTGCTAGAGCTAGCGGGGCTGTTTCCGGGGAGCTGTTTTTT
d_gene: .; j_gene: TRBJ1-6; v_gene: TRBV15; abundance: many; CDR3aa: CATSRGGHLGSPLHF; CDR3nt: TGTGCCACCAGCAGAGGCGGACACCTCGGTTCACCCCTCCACTTT
d_gene: .; j_gene: TRBJ2-2; v_gene: TRBV6-2/TRBV6-3; abundance: .; CDR3aa: CASNHNANTGELFF; CDR3nt: TGTGCCAGCAACCATAATGCGAACACCGGGGAGCTGTTTTTT
d_gene: TRBD2; j_gene: TRBJ2-7; v_gene: TRBV27; abundance: few; CDR3aa: CASSFGGGAIYEQYF; CDR3nt: TGTGCCAGCAGTTTCGGCGGGGGGGCCATCTACGAGCAGTACTTC
d_gene: TRBD2; j_gene: TRBJ2-1; v_gene: TRBV18; abundance: many; CDR3aa: CASSPPGTRDEQFF; CDR3nt: TGTGCCAGCTCACCCCCCGGGACTAGGGATGAGCAGTTCTTC
d_gene: .; j_gene: TRBJ2-7; v_gene: TRBV27; abundance: .; CDR3aa: CASSGDRYEQYF; CDR3nt: TGTGCCAGCAGTGGCGACAGGTACGAGCAGTACTTC
d_gene: TRBD2; j_gene: TRBJ2-1; v_gene: TRBV29-1; abundance: many; CDR3aa: CSVPSGGPSYNEQFF; CDR3nt: TGCAGCGTTCCTAGCGGGGGGCCTTCCTACAATGAGCAGTTCTTC
d_gene: TRBD1; j_gene: TRBJ1-4; v_gene: TRBV20-1; abundance: .; CDR3aa: CSAQTGEKEKLFF; CDR3nt: TGCAGTGCTCAGACAGGGGAGAAGGAAAAACTGTTTTTT
d_gene: .; j_gene: TRBJ2-1; v_gene: TRBV27; abundance: .; CDR3aa: CASNRDQSYNEQFF; CDR3nt: TGTGCCAGCAACCGGGACCAATCCTACAATGAGCAGTTCTTC
d_gene: .; j_gene: TRBJ1-5; v_gene: TRBV7-9; abundance: .; CDR3aa: CASSLATGPNQPQHF; CDR3nt: TGTGCCAGCAGCTTAGCGACAGGACCCAATCAGCCCCAGCATTTT
d_gene: .; j_gene: TRBJ1-4; v_gene: TRBV5-1; abundance: many; CDR3aa: CASSLGREREKLFF; CDR3nt: TGCGCCAGCAGCTTGGGCAGGGAAAGGGAAAAACTGTTTTTT